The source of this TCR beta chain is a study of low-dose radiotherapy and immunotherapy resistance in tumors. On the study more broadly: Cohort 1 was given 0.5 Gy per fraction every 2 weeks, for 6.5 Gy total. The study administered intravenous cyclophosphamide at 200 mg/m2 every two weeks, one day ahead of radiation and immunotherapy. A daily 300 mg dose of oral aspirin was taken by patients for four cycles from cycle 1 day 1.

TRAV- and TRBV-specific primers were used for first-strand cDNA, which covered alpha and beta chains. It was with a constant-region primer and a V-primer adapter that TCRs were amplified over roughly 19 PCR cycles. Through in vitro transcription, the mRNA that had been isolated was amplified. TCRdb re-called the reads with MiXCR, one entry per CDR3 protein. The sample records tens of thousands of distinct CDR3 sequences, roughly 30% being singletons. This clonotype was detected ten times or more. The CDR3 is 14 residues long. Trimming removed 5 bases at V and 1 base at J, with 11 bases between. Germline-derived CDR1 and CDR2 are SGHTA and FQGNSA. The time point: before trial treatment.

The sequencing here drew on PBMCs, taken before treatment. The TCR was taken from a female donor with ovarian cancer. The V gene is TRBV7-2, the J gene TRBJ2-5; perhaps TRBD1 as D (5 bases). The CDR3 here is CASSPGPGQETQYF. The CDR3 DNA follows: TGTGCCAGCAGCCCAGGGCCAGGCCAAGAGACCCAGTACTTC. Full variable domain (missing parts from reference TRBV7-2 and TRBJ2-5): GAGVSQSPSNKVTEKGKDVELRCDPISGHTALYWYRQSLGQGLEFLIYFQGNSAPDKSGLPSDRFSAERTGGSVSTLTIQRTQQEDSAVYLCASSPGPGQETQYFGPGTRLLVL.